What follows describes a single TCR beta chain. Antigen unknown. The method was immunoSEQ multiplex PCR; TCRdb's version includes in-frame clones alone and lacks a portion of them. This sample has some 100,000 clones, with about 95% found just once. The sample originates from a study of siplizumab effects on memory and regulatory T cells. Broader study findings: Mappable alloreactive CD4+ clones averaged around 69% Treg-derived with siplizumab versus roughly 30% in controls. Tregs that proliferated in siplizumab cultures did not have their suppressive function confirmed. In roughly 80-96% of proliferating CD4+ or CD8+ clones, a naive or memory phenotype could not be assigned. Naive T cells were seen as more diverse than memory cells and as major alloresponse contributors.

The source is a human donor in good health. Sequenced material: Tregs sorted from blood.

The CDR3 reads CASSLTAGRASEKLFF. CDR3 nucleotides: TGCGCCAGCAGCCTTACCGCGGGCAGGGCGTCTGAAAAACTGTTTTTT. The V call is TRBV4-1, the J call TRBJ1-4; perhaps TRBD1 as D (5 bases). The CDR3 extends over 16 amino acids. The V end lost 4 bases, the J end lost 7 bases, and 19 bases lay between the germline ends. Looked up from germline, CDR1 is MGHRA and CDR2 is YSYEKL.